This TCR beta chain was sequenced for a study of T cell responses to AZD1222 COVID-19 vaccine (dated by TCRdb to 2020 to 2022). As for the study more broadly: A total of 233 trial participants underwent TCR sequencing, of whom roughly 210 had received two doses of AZD1222 and about 25 had received two doses of the MenACWY control vaccine. Enrollment into the trials was organized by age into subgroups of 18-55, 56-69 and 70-plus years, and those subgroups contained approximately 160, 26 and 62 TCR-sequenced participants, respectively. Results and caveats for the whole study, not just this receptor: Participants were mostly white British and included more females than males, and it was suggested by the authors that clonal diversity may have been underestimated. The 56-69-year group was small, and its depth increase did not reach significance, likely because of low power. No day 14 peak-response samples were available, so repertoires were characterized only after the peak T cell response. Conclusions about previously exposed vaccinees were limited because only six AZD1222 recipients were SARS-CoV-2 seropositive at baseline. Reportedly, almost half of the unique spike-specific TCRs recognized epitopes lying outside the regions that are mutated in the B.1.351 and B.1.1.7 variants. A significant rise in spike-specific TCR breadth and depth was observed after two AZD1222 doses relative to day 0 and relative to MenACWY recipients. The vaccine-associated CD4 TCRs covered the entire spike protein, and the dominant responses fell in regions 160-218 and 743-854.

Turning to this clone: Which antigen it targets is not known. Nothing much larger sits one base from this clone, and base qualities are not available.

Measured from the cysteine to the phenylalanine, the CDR3 is 13 residues long. Left in the record is the CDR3 DNA by itself, 39 bases read in frame from the first base. V and J lose 4 bases and 3 bases, and a span of 9 bases separates them. According to the germline V gene (reference sequence), CDR1 reads LNHDA and CDR2 reads SQIVND. The time point label corresponds to: about 28 days (+/-7) after the second vaccine dose. Because spike-specific TCR depth and breadth did not differ between the two schedules, AZD1222 recipients who got a second dose at roughly 4 weeks were pooled with those who got a second dose at roughly 12 weeks. Samples from vaccinated people were obtained from the UK trials COV001 and COV002, which included a single-blind randomized controlled phase 2/3 trial of AZD1222 (ChAdOx1 nCoV-19) in healthy adults. Trial participant PBMC samples were collected at day 0 and day 28 after the second dose for TCRbeta chain sequencing.

The CDR3 regions of human TCRbeta chains were analyzed by immunosequencing. Processing in the source paper ran as follows. Repertoire TCRs were checked for matches against a reference library of SARS-CoV-2-specific TCRs that had been generated using the MIRA antigen-specificity platform. Breadth was defined as the fraction of unique TCRs that were SARS-CoV-2-associated. Depth was defined as the fraction of total T cells that were SARS-CoV-2-associated. Using the MIRA data, each spike-specific TCR was assigned both to the spike region to which the TCR was reactive and to a CD4 or CD8 class. Log10-transformed breadth and depth values were compared by one-way ANOVA with Sidak's multiple comparisons tests. TCRdb mirrors the immuneACCESS table, restricted to in-frame sequences. Some clones are absent from its copies; in checked studies, under half trace to an unresolved V gene, and the reason for the others is unknown. That table supplies the V and J calls and clone size; D and trimming were determined from the DNA. This sample lists about 35,000 clones; more than 75% were detected once. The ten largest clones represent about 11% of the sample.

The sequence was collected from an adult who received the AZD1222 COVID-19 vaccine. The chain is made from TRBV19 and TRBJ1-1; the D gene is possibly TRBD1, with 5 bases matching. Here the sequenced sample was peripheral blood, taken 28 days after the second AZD1222 dose. The CDR3 region reads CASSTTQDTEAFF. The sequenced DNA is TGTGCCAGTAGTACTACACAGGACACTGAAGCTTTCTTT.